This entry describes one TCR beta chain. This clonotype was observed a few times. Nothing much larger sits one base from this clone, and base qualities are not available. According to the study, the label for this sample's treatment or condition signals: live attenuated yellow fever vaccine strain. PBMCs were isolated from peripheral blood using a standard Ficoll-Paque protocol. RNA from sorted memory subsets was extracted with the RNeasy Micro Kit. TCR cDNA was made using 5'RACE template switching, a step that added a universal primer site and unique molecular identifiers. Priming of cDNA synthesis was performed from both the TCR alpha and TCR beta constant segments. Two PCR steps were used to amplify libraries, with sample barcodes and sequencing adapters being added in the second step. Sequencing of libraries was done on Illumina HiSeq 2500 (2x100 bp) or NovaSeq (2x150 bp). As for the authors' bioinformatics: Reads were demultiplexed and collapsed into UMI consensus sequences with MIGEC, and V(D)J alignment was performed with MiXCR. Vaccine-responding clonotypes were identified with edgeR using replicate PBMC samples, with FDR below 0.01 and a log2 fold change above 5 up to day 15 being required. Each bulk clonotype received a CD4 or CD8 identity based on whether the sequenced CD4 or CD8 repertoire contained that clonotype at higher abundance. Clonotype frequencies in memory subsets were weighted by FACS-sorted cell numbers to estimate each clone's distribution across memory phenotypes. The public reads were reprocessed in TCRdb via fastp at Q25 and MiXCR, keeping in-frame beta chains. Rows with a matching CDR3 protein are joined into one entry that keeps the most common DNA and genes. The V and J calls and clone size are TCRdb's, not the authors'. Here the sample has some 27,000 distinct CDR3 sequences; roughly 6% occur a single time. The ten largest clonotypes hold approximately 25% of the sample.

The data belong to a study of T cells after yellow fever vaccination (dated by TCRdb to between 2018 and 2021). Regarding the research as a whole: Memory subsets (EM, EMRA, CM and Tscm) were sorted on a BD FACS Aria III using CD3, CD45RA, CCR7 and CD95 staining. Memory subsets were sorted on days 0, 15 and 45 and at 18 months after primary vaccination, and on days 0, 15 and 45 after the 30-year booster. Bulk TCR alpha and beta repertoires were sequenced longitudinally to track T-cell clones before and after primary and booster YFV17D yellow fever vaccination. The SMART-Seq v4 Ultra Low Input RNA kit was used to prepare libraries from fractions with low cell numbers. Blood samples were taken at several timepoints before and after primary and secondary immunization, and bulk PBMC replicates and cell subsets were isolated. Two healthy male donors, one aged 18 to 30 and one aged 30 to 40 years, were included in the cohort.

General findings and caveats noted by the study authors: Compared with the primary T-cell response, the secondary T-cell response was faster but weaker, reaching its peak on day 5 rather than on day 15. A small share of clonotypes occurred in both CD4 and CD8 compartments, likely arising from convergent recombination. FACS-sorted repertoires could contain abundant contaminating clonotypes from the bulk population, so computational filtering was required. On day 0, almost all vaccine-responding clonotypes were found to be below detection in the sorted memory subsets. Only two donors were included in the study, so the extent to which the findings can be generalized is limited. After the booster, most of the clones that had expanded following primary vaccination were detected again (roughly 96% of CD4 and 80% to 90% of CD8), which suggests that memory was broadly maintained.

Sequences were derived from PBMCs, either bulk or a sorted T-cell subset (CD4+, CD8+, memory, or dextramer-sorted; not recorded which), sampled on the day of the yellow fever booster vaccination. The receptor was isolated from a man younger than 45 who received the YFV17D yellow fever vaccine.

The CDR3 amino acid sequence is: CSARARLEPYEQYF. DNA sequence: TGCAGTGCTAGAGCTCGGCTAGAACCCTACGAGCAGTACTTC. The sequence joins TRBV20-1 to TRBJ2-7, with the D gene not clear enough to name. Trimming removed 1 base from V and 2 bases from J, leaving 12 bases between the germline ends. From cysteine to phenylalanine, the CDR3 is 14 amino acids long. This entry keeps only the CDR3 DNA: 42 bases, framed from base 1. Reading the germline V gene (reference sequence) gives CDR1 DFQATT and CDR2 SNEGSKA.